A selection of T cell receptor beta chains follows, all from one sample in a study of T-cell reconstitution after alpha-beta-depleted transplantation in children. TCRdb independently ran MiXCR on the PCR reads; one entry per CDR3 protein. The sample yields some 190,000 distinct CDR3 sequences, more than 9.5% seen once. The specimen comprised PBMCs, sampled before TCRalphabeta/CD19-depleted stem cell transplant. These TCRs come from a boy younger than 10 with acute myeloid leukemia, due to receive a stem cell transplant. The CDR3 runs from the conserved cysteine through the conserved F or W. A D gene is named only where the DNA matches it firmly. Only some rows state a clone size, as once, few, many or a class for expanded clones.

many	TRBV20-1	TRBJ2-3	NA	CSARDVGSYDTQYF	TGCAGTGCTAGAGATGTCGGGAGCTATGATACGCAGTATTTT
many	TRBV6-1	TRBJ2-7	TRBD1	CASSPVGIRPGTGAHEQYF	TGTGCCAGCAGTCCCGTGGGGATACGTCCCGGGACAGGGGCCCACGAGCAGTACTTC
many	TRBV29-1	TRBJ2-7	TRBD1	CSVAGTGFYEQYF	TGCAGCGTTGCCGGGACAGGATTCTACGAGCAGTACTTC
many	TRBV6-2/TRBV6-3	TRBJ1-1	NA	CASSYPAQNTEAFF	TGTGCCAGCAGTTACCCGGCGCAGAACACTGAAGCTTTCTTT
many	TRBV29-1	TRBJ2-5	NA	CSGRLDQETQYF	TGCAGCGGTAGACTAGACCAAGAGACCCAGTACTTC
NA	TRBV6-1	TRBJ2-2	TRBD2	CASSGLADVTGELFF	TGTGCCAGCAGTGGACTAGCAGATGTCACCGGGGAGCTGTTTTTT
NA	TRBV20-1	TRBJ2-1	TRBD2	CSAGTSVWEQFF	TGCAGTGCCGGGACTAGCGTTTGGGAGCAGTTCTTC
many	TRBV27	TRBJ2-3	TRBD2	CASSTLSGVYTDTQYF	TGTGCCAGCAGTACCCTTAGCGGGGTTTACACAGATACGCAGTATTTT
many	TRBV27	TRBJ2-7	NA	CATGDGFEQYF	TGTGCCACGGGGGATGGGTTCGAGCAGTACTTC
many	TRBV3-1	TRBJ2-1	TRBD2	CASSLAGGAYNEQFF	TGTGCCAGCAGCTTAGCGGGGGGGGCCTACAATGAGCAGTTCTTC
many	TRBV15	TRBJ1-2	TRBD1	CATSRDLSGQVNSYGYTF	TGTGCCACCAGCAGAGATCTCTCGGGACAGGTGAATTCCTATGGCTACACCTTC
many	TRBV12-3/TRBV12-4	TRBJ1-1	NA	CASILQVQSTEAFF	TGTGCCAGCATTCTACAGGTTCAATCGACTGAAGCTTTCTTT
few	TRBV20-1	TRBJ2-7	TRBD2	CSARDLSGSYEQYF	TGCAGTGCTAGAGATCTTAGCGGGAGCTACGAGCAGTACTTC
many	TRBV6-1	TRBJ1-5	TRBD1	CASSHPTGGAQPQHF	TGTGCCAGCAGCCACCCAACAGGGGGAGCCCAGCCCCAGCATTTT
many	TRBV5-5	TRBJ2-5	NA	CASSLGVGLKETQYF	TGTGCCAGCAGCTTGGGGGTGGGGCTGAAGGAGACCCAGTACTTC
many	TRBV7-2	TRBJ1-6	NA	CASSFSGGMGSPLHF	TGTGCCAGCAGCTTTAGTGGGGGAATGGGGTCACCCCTCCACTTT
many	TRBV6-1	TRBJ2-7	TRBD1	CASSQQGDVDEQYF	TGTGCCAGCAGCCAACAGGGGGATGTGGACGAGCAGTACTTC
many	TRBV18	TRBJ1-5	TRBD1	CASSPGTGDFYSNQPQHF	TGTGCCAGCTCACCCGGGACAGGGGACTTCTATAGCAATCAGCCCCAGCATTTT
many	TRBV9	TRBJ1-2	NA	CASSEEALPLGYTF	TGTGCCAGCAGCGAAGAAGCCCTGCCTTTGGGCTACACCTTC
many	TRBV4-2	TRBJ2-2	NA	CASSQELRNTGELFF	TGTGCCAGCAGCCAAGAGCTAAGGAACACCGGGGAGCTGTTTTTT
many	TRBV5-1	TRBJ2-7	TRBD1	CASSASGGKDEQYF	TGCGCCAGCAGCGCCTCAGGGGGCAAGGACGAGCAGTACTTC
many	TRBV20-1	TRBJ1-2	NA	CSARDRVQGPLRGYGYTF	TGCAGTGCTAGAGATAGAGTCCAGGGACCTCTCCGGGGCTATGGCTACACCTTC
many	TRBV20-1	TRBJ2-5	NA	CSASEQETQYF	TGCAGTGCTAGCGAACAAGAGACCCAGTACTTC
NA	TRBV5-6	TRBJ1-1	NA	CASSGGTALNTEAFF	TGTGCCAGCAGCGGCGGGACGGCTCTGAACACTGAAGCTTTCTTT
few	TRBV18	TRBJ2-7	NA	CASSPLGAYEQYF	TGTGCCAGCTCACCACTAGGGGCCTACGAGCAGTACTTC
many	TRBV20-1	TRBJ2-5	TRBD2	CSADGLAGETGETQYF	TGCAGTGCAGACGGACTAGCGGGGGAAACTGGAGAGACCCAGTACTTC
many	TRBV28	TRBJ1-5	NA	CASSSRDGFNQPQHF	TGTGCCAGCAGTAGCCGGGACGGCTTCAATCAGCCCCAGCATTTT
many	TRBV29-1	TRBJ2-1	NA	CSVDRYNEQFF	TGCAGCGTTGACAGGTACAATGAGCAGTTCTTC
few	TRBV30	TRBJ2-2	NA	CAWEENRDMNTGELFF	TGTGCCTGGGAGGAAAACAGGGATATGAACACCGGGGAGCTGTTTTTT
many	TRBV5-1	TRBJ2-1	TRBD2	CASSPRGAGGYNEQFF	TGCGCCAGCAGCCCCCGAGGAGCGGGGGGATACAATGAGCAGTTCTTC
many	TRBV9	TRBJ2-1	TRBD2	CASSVGVTGGDEQFF	TGTGCCAGCAGCGTAGGGGTAACGGGGGGGGATGAGCAGTTCTTC
few	TRBV19	TRBJ2-3	TRBD1	CASRNPTGSVLTDTQYF	TGTGCCAGTAGGAATCCGACAGGGTCTGTCTTGACAGATACGCAGTATTTT
many	TRBV20-1	TRBJ1-1	TRBD1	CSARPPLAGGNTEAFF	TGCAGTGCTAGACCCCCCCTGGCAGGGGGAAACACTGAAGCTTTCTTT
few	TRBV7-8	TRBJ2-5	TRBD1	CASSAGQGETQYF	TGTGCCAGCAGCGCAGGACAGGGAGAGACCCAGTACTTC
many	TRBV20-1	TRBJ1-1	NA	CSARTPPEAFF	TGCAGTGCTAGAACTCCCCCTGAAGCTTTCTTT
many	TRBV5-1	TRBJ2-1	NA	CASSQVPVDEQFF	TGCGCCAGCAGTCAAGTTCCCGTCGATGAGCAGTTCTTC
many	TRBV29-1	TRBJ2-3	NA	CSVEGGKGTDTQYF	TGCAGCGTTGAAGGGGGGAAAGGCACAGATACGCAGTATTTT
NA	TRBV20-1	TRBJ2-3	NA	CIASVGGRTDTQYF	TGCATTGCTAGCGTGGGAGGCCGCACAGATACGCAGTATTTT
many	TRBV27	TRBJ2-1	NA	CASSLYSSSYNEQFF	TGTGCCAGCAGTTTATACTCAAGCTCCTACAATGAGCAGTTCTTC
many	TRBV29-1	TRBJ1-2	NA	CSVALGGAVGYTF	TGCAGCGTGGCCTTGGGGGGCGCGGTGGGCTACACCTTC
NA	TRBV20-1	TRBJ1-5	TRBD1	CCARKAGTGLQGNQPQHF	TGCTGTGCGAGAAAAGCCGGGACAGGGCTTCAGGGCAATCAGCCCCAGCATTTT
many	TRBV9	TRBJ1-2	NA	CASSPPLGSAGGYTF	TGTGCCAGCAGCCCCCCCCTAGGGTCCGCGGGAGGCTACACCTTC
many	TRBV14	TRBJ1-5	NA	CASSQGFGANQPQHF	TGTGCCAGCAGCCAGGGATTCGGTGCCAATCAGCCCCAGCATTTT
few	TRBV28	TRBJ2-5	NA	CASSYLPWAAQGDQETQYF	TGTGCCAGCAGTTACCTCCCCTGGGCGGCCCAGGGAGACCAAGAGACCCAGTACTTC
many	TRBV14	TRBJ1-1	NA	CASSPAGGGKRTEAFF	TGTGCCAGCAGCCCCGCTGGGGGGGGCAAGAGGACTGAAGCTTTCTTT
many	TRBV5-1	TRBJ1-5	NA	CASSLGSINQPQHF	TGCGCCAGCAGCTTGGGAAGCATCAATCAGCCCCAGCATTTT
many	TRBV18	TRBJ2-7	TRBD2	CASSPRRLGLAYEQYF	TGTGCCAGCTCACCTCGTCGTCTCGGACTAGCTTACGAGCAGTACTTC
many	TRBV7-2	TRBJ1-1	NA	CASEHQVGGNTEAFF	TGTGCCAGCGAGCACCAGGTTGGGGGGAACACTGAAGCTTTCTTT
many	TRBV9	TRBJ2-6	NA	CASSANPDSSHSGANVLTF	TGTGCCAGCAGCGCCAACCCGGACAGTTCCCACTCTGGGGCCAACGTCCTGACTTTC
few	TRBV7-9	TRBJ1-1	NA	CASSPGIFGAEAFF	TGTGCCAGCAGCCCGGGGATATTTGGCGCTGAAGCTTTCTTT
NA	TRBV9	TRBJ2-1	NA	CASSALGSIFLSSYNEQFF	TGTGCCAGCAGCGCTCTGGGTTCGATTTTCCTGAGCTCCTACAATGAGCAGTTCTTC
many	TRBV30	TRBJ2-7	NA	CAWTLWKQGLYEQYF	TGTGCCTGGACCCTCTGGAAACAGGGACTATACGAGCAGTACTTC
many	TRBV5-1	TRBJ2-3	TRBD2	CASSLAGAGDTQYF	TGCGCCAGCAGTTTAGCGGGAGCAGGGGATACGCAGTATTTT
many	TRBV4-1	TRBJ2-7	NA	CASSQDPTASYEQYF	TGCGCCAGCAGCCAAGACCCGACAGCCTCCTACGAGCAGTACTTC
NA	TRBV3-1	TRBJ2-5	TRBD1	CASCQRTGRQETQYF	TGTGCCTCCTGCCAACGGACAGGGAGACAAGAGACCCAGTACTTC
many	TRBV20-1	TRBJ2-1	NA	CSAPRRGFDYNEQFF	TGCAGTGCTCCCCGTCGGGGGTTTGACTACAATGAGCAGTTCTTC
NA	TRBV20-1	TRBJ2-3	NA	CSCRVAGKDTQYF	TGCAGCTGCCGGGTTGCGGGAAAAGATACGCAGTATTTT
many	TRBV3-1	TRBJ1-6	TRBD1	CASSRGQGYNSPLHF	TGTGCCAGCAGCCGTGGACAGGGGTATAATTCACCCCTCCACTTT
NA	TRBV6-1	TRBJ2-1	NA	CASSVSPGDNNEQFF	TGTGCCAGCAGTGTATCACCGGGAGATAACAATGAGCAGTTCTTC